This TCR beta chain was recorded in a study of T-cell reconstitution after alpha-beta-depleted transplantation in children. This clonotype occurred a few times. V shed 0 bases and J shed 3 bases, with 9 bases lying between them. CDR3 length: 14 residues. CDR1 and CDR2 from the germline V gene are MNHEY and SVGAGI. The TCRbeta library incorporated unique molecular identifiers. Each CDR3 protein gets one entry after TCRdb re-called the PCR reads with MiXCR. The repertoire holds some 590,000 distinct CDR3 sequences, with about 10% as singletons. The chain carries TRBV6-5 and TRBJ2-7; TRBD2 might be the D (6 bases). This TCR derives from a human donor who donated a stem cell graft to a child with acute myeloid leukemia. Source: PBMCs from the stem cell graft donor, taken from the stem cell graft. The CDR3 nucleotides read TGTGCCAGCAGTTACTCGAGGAGGGGCTACGAGCAGTACTTC. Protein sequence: CASSYSRRGYEQYF.